One TCR beta chain is described in this entry. Its matching antigen is unknown. This CDR3 comprises 15 residues. Trimming took 4 bases from V and 5 from J; bases not matched to a gene: 8. Looked up from germline, CDR1 is KGHSH and CDR2 is LQKENI. This entry is derived from a study of cytomegalovirus exposure and HLA in healthy donors. Study-wide points: The study recorded 150 to 200 TCR beta chains that were cytomegalovirus-associated. According to a later analysis, TCR clusters from the first cohort tended to co-occur in the 120 or so validation repertoires.

Method: immunoSEQ multiplex PCR; TCRdb's copy keeps in-frame clones and lacks some. The table shows tens of thousands of clones, with around 81% occurring only once. Sequences were obtained from PBMCs. V gene TRBV18 combines with J gene TRBJ1-5; 7 nucleotides line up with TRBD1. The receptor was derived from a man aged 25 to 40 in good health and CMV-seronegative. CDR3 sequence (DNA): TGTGCCAGCTCACAAGAGACAGGGTCTCATCAGCCCCAGCATTTT. It translates to CASSQETGSHQPQHF. Complete variable domain (other parts from reference TRBV18 and TRBJ1-5): NAGVMQNPRHLVRRRGQEARLRCSPMKGHSHVYWYRQLPEEGLKFMVYLQKENIIDESGMPKERFSAEFPKEGPSILRIQQVVRGDSAAYFCASSQETGSHQPQHFGDGTRLSIL.